Listed here are 27 T cell receptor beta chains from one sample, sequenced in a study of blood T cell repertoires in COVID-19. The method was immunoSEQ multiplex PCR; TCRdb's version includes in-frame clones alone and lacks a portion of them. The sample yields 150,000 to 200,000 clones, around 90% seen once. Sequences were obtained from peripheral blood. The receptors derive from a woman at least 80 years old with COVID-19, enrolled during active disease.

The gene calls are TRBV4-3 and TRBJ2-7; 9 nucleotides agree with TRBD2. Looked up from germline, CDR1 is LGHNA and CDR2 is YSLEER. The CDR3 sequence is 17 residues long. V lost 0 bases and J lost 9; bases outside the gene matches: 15. Here the CDR3 reads CASSQDGGSGRFSAQYF. CDR3 nucleotide sequence: TGCGCCAGCAGCCAAGATGGGGGTAGCGGGAGATTCTCCGCGCAGTACTTC.

The chain employs TRBV28 and TRBJ1-5; TRBD1 matches at 8 bases. CDR1 is MDHEN, CDR2 SYDVKM, per germline. This CDR3 is built from 12 residues. The V segment lost 7 bases and the J segment 7 bases; nucleotides outside the gene matches: 3. The CDR3 nucleotides are TGTGCCAGCACCACAGGGGGGCAGCCCCAGCATTTT. Protein: CASTTGGQPQHF.

The chain has TRBV19 and TRBJ1-2; D call uncertain. In germline, CDR1 is LNHDA, CDR2 SQIVND (reference sequence). This CDR3 is 15 amino acids long. V lost 4 bases, J lost 4 bases, and 16 bases lay in between. In DNA form, the CDR3 reads TGTGCCAGTAGTACAACCGTTTTGTCGAGCTATGGCTACACCTTC. Translation gives CASSTTVLSSYGYTF.

The CDR3 loop reads CASSFAPTGNNEKLFF. As DNA, the CDR3 is TGTGCCAGTAGTTTCGCCCCGACAGGCAATAATGAAAAACTGTTTTTT. This chain uses TRBV19 with TRBJ1-4, with D possibly TRBD1 on 6 matching bases. Germline V lookup: CDR1 LNHDA, CDR2 SQIVND (reference sequence). Trimming shortened V by 5 bases and J by 4 bases, and 17 bases separated the two germline ends. There are 16 residues in the CDR3.

This chain uses TRBV3-1 (or the pseudogene TRBV3-2) with TRBJ1-6, with TRBD1 matching over 7 bases. After removal of 4 bases from V and 4 bases from J, the junction contained 1 base not matched to a gene. This CDR3 has 14 amino acids. Germline loops: CDR1 LGHDT, CDR2 YNNKEL (reference sequence). Written as DNA, the CDR3 is TGTGCCAGCAGCCGACAGGGATATAATTCACCCCTCCACTTT. Translating it yields CASSRQGYNSPLHF.

The gene calls are TRBV6-5 and TRBJ1-2; no definite D call. Trimming took off 6 bases at V and 2 bases at J, with 10 bases between the two ends. The germline CDR1 and CDR2 sequences are MNHEY and SVGAGI. This CDR3 has 13 amino acids. The CDR3 spells CASSRRENYGYTF. Written as DNA, the CDR3 is TGTGCCAGCAGCCGACGGGAAAACTATGGCTACACCTTC.

The CDR3 DNA follows: TGTGCCAGCAGCTTAGACAGGGCCTATGGCTACACCTTC. This codes for CASSLDRAYGYTF. The chain combines TRBV7-8 with TRBJ1-2; maybe TRBD1 (6 bases). From germline, CDR1 is SGHVS and CDR2 FQNEAQ. Trimming took 1 base from V and 4 from J, leaving 7 bases between them. This CDR3 is built from 13 residues.

The table lists this clone with a count of one. This chain connects TRBV12-3 or TRBV12-4 to TRBJ1-2; the match to TRBD1 covers 8 bases. The CDR3 consists of 13 residues. V was pared by 4 bases and J by 4 bases, with 2 bases of the junction left unmatched. The DNA of the CDR3 is TGTGCCAGCAGTTCAGGGGGCCCCTATGGCTACACCTTC. It translates to CASSSGGPYGYTF.

This chain uses TRBV9 with TRBJ1-1; 7 bases align to TRBD1. Germline V gene sequence: CDR1 SGDLS, CDR2 YYNGEE. V dropped 1 base and J dropped 0; count of bases not matched to a gene: 3. The CDR3 extends over 15 amino acids. The CDR3 DNA reads as TGTGCCAGCAGCGTACAGGGACAGATGAACACTGAAGCTTTCTTT. Translating gives CASSVQGQMNTEAFF.

V is TRBV6-6 and J is TRBJ2-3, with 10 bases lining up with TRBD2. The CDR3 covers 15 residues. Germline V gene sequence: CDR1 MNHNY, CDR2 SVGAGI (reference sequence). V dropped 5 bases and J dropped 1; count of bases not matched to a gene: 3. The CDR3 DNA follows: TGTGCCAGCAGTCCAAGCGGGAGGGGCACAGATACGCAGTATTTT. This sequence encodes CASSPSGRGTDTQYF.

The J gene is TRBJ1-5, the V gene TRBV9, with 9 bases that match TRBD1. Unmatched junction bases numbered 2, after V lost 0 bases and J lost 4 bases. Per germline, CDR1 SGDLS and CDR2 YYNGEE. The CDR3 runs to 15 residues. The CDR3, as DNA: TGTGCCAGCAGCGTAGGACAGGGGGAGAATCAGCCCCAGCATTTT. It translates to CASSVGQGENQPQHF.

This clone was seen a handful of times. CDR3 DNA sequence: TGTGCCAGTGCCGGGACTAGCGATAACCAAGAGACCCAGTACTTC. Residues: CASAGTSDNQETQYF. V and J are TRBV19 and TRBJ2-5, with TRBD2 matching over 10 bases. Germline V lookup: CDR1 LNHDA, CDR2 SQIVND (reference sequence). This CDR3 has 15 amino acids. V dropped 8 bases and J dropped 0; count of bases not matched to a gene: 6.

The chain employs TRBV3-1 (or the pseudogene TRBV3-2) and TRBJ2-2; TRBD2 might be the D (7 bases). The CDR3 contains 14 residues. Trimming took off 11 bases at V and 4 bases at J, with 17 bases between the two ends. CDR1 and CDR2 (germline): LGHDT, YNNKEL (reference sequence). The CDR3 reads CASRERGGTGELFF. The CDR3 nucleotides read TGTGCCTCGCGGGAGCGAGGGGGCACCGGGGAGCTGTTTTTT.

The chain carries TRBV2 and TRBJ1-5; 7 positions agree with TRBD1. V shed 4 bases and J 6 bases; nucleotides not matched to a gene: 0. There are 12 residues in the CDR3. CDR1 SNHLY and CDR2 FYNNEI come from the germline V gene. In nucleotides, the CDR3 is TGTGCCAGCAGTGGGGACAGTCAGCCCCAGCATTTT. Encoded protein: CASSGDSQPQHF.

The chain joins TRBV3-1 (or the pseudogene TRBV3-2) to TRBJ1-5; no definite D call. Per germline, CDR1 LGHDT and CDR2 YNNKEL (reference sequence). V gave up 1 base and J gave up 7 bases, with 5 bases separating them. There are 12 residues in the CDR3. The CDR3: CASSQGQQPQHF. Written as DNA, the CDR3 is TGTGCCAGCAGCCAAGGTCAGCAGCCCCAGCATTTT.

The chain couples TRBV5-4 to TRBJ1-1; 7 bases map to TRBD1. The CDR3 totals 15 residues. Trimming took 4 bases from V and 3 from J; bases not matched to a gene: 9. Germline V CDR1 and CDR2: SGHNT, YYREEE (reference sequence). The CDR3 DNA follows: TGTGCCAGCAGCCTCAACAGGGGTAGTTACACTGAAGCTTTCTTT. It translates to CASSLNRGSYTEAFF.

The V gene is TRBV27, the J gene TRBJ1-1, with 7 bases identical to TRBD1. The junction had 18 bases not matched to a gene; V was cut back by 5 bases and J by 6 bases. CDR1 and CDR2 (germline): MNHEY, SMNVEV (reference sequence). This CDR3 spans 17 amino acids. CDR3 DNA: TGTGCCAGCAGTGCCTCCCTCCGACAGGGATGGGGCCCTGAAGCTTTCTTT. Translated, it gives CASSASLRQGWGPEAFF.

This sequence joins TRBV12-2 and TRBJ2-7; the table's D call, TRBD2, has no DNA check behind it. TRBV12-2 is assigned pseudogene status. This CDR3 is built from 16 residues. CDR3 residues: CASRLVLSPPSYEQYF. CDR3 nucleotide sequence: TGTGCAAGTCGCTTAGTGCTTAGCCCTCCCTCCTACGAGCAGTACTTC.

The chain combines TRBV7-3 with TRBJ2-1, with D possibly being TRBD1 (5 bases). Germline CDR1 is SGHTA and CDR2 is FQGTGA. Trimming removed 3 bases at V and 7 bases at J, with 13 bases between. The CDR3 is 14 amino acids. The CDR3 spells CASSFGGATNEQFF. The CDR3 nucleotides read TGTGCCAGCAGCTTCGGTGGGGCCACGAATGAGCAGTTCTTC.

This clone was seen just once. The V call is TRBV4-2, the J call TRBJ1-1; 7 bases match TRBD1. J was trimmed by 5 bases and V by 0 bases; bases with no gene match: 9. The CDR3 covers 16 residues. The germline V gene has CDR1 LGHNA and CDR2 YNFKEQ. This CDR3 reads CASSQEGGARNTEAFF. The CDR3 DNA reads as TGTGCCAGCAGCCAAGAAGGGGGCGCGAGGAATACTGAAGCTTTCTTT.

This chain joins TRBV6-2 or TRBV6-3 and TRBJ2-7; 8 bases are a match to TRBD2. CDR3 length: 13 residues. Germline V gene sequence: CDR1 MNHEY, CDR2 SVGEGT. With 5 bases clipped from V and 4 bases from J, the junction kept 4 bases outside the gene matches. CDR3 region: CASSGSGGYEQYF. In nucleotides, the CDR3 is TGTGCCAGCAGTGGATCGGGAGGGTACGAGCAGTACTTC.

The rearrangement links TRBV7-3 to TRBJ1-1; 9 bases agree with TRBD1. The CDR3 is made up of 13 amino acids. Germline assignment: CDR1 SGHTA and CDR2 FQGTGA. V lost 7 bases to trimming and J lost 6 bases; unmatched junction nucleotides: 6. This chain's CDR3 is CASNTGQGSEAFF. The CDR3 DNA sequence: TGTGCCAGCAATACGGGACAGGGTTCTGAAGCTTTCTTT.

This rearrangement joins TRBV5-4 to TRBJ1-1, with 7 bases fitting TRBD1. CDR1 SGHNT and CDR2 YYREEE come from the germline V gene (reference sequence). V lost 0 bases, J lost 0 bases, and 2 bases stayed unmatched. The CDR3 is made up of 15 amino acids. Written as DNA, the CDR3 is TGTGCCAGCAGCTTGGATGGGACAGTGAACACTGAAGCTTTCTTT. It yields the protein CASSLDGTVNTEAFF. Filled out from reference TRBV5-4 and TRBJ1-1, the complete variable domain reads ETGVTQSPTHLIKTRGQQVTLRCSSQSGHNTVSWYQQALGQGPQFIFQYYREEENGRGNFPPRFSGLQFPNYSSELNVNALELDDSALYLCASSLDGTVNTEAFFGQGTRLTVV.

V and J are TRBV9 and TRBJ1-4; D possibly corresponds to TRBD1 (5 bases). Germline V gives CDR1 SGDLS, CDR2 YYNGEE. The CDR3 is 15 residues long. V was shortened by 4 bases and J by 4 bases, with 14 bases between the two germline ends. CDR3 in amino acids: CASSLSGSSNEKLFF. Here the CDR3 DNA reads TGTGCCAGCAGCCTCTCAGGGTCCAGTAATGAAAAACTGTTTTTT.

The chain has TRBV14 and TRBJ1-3, with TRBD1 matching over 7 bases. The V gene's germline CDR1 is SGHDN and CDR2 FVKESK. The CDR3 is 14 amino acids. V was pared by 6 bases and J by 8 bases, with 10 bases of the junction left unmatched. CDR3 DNA: TGTGCCAGCAGTCGCGGACTGCAGGGGGACACCATATATTTT. It specifies CASSRGLQGDTIYF.

The V call is TRBV24-1, the J call TRBJ2-1; D is unclear. The CDR3 is 13 amino acids. Per germline, CDR1 KGHDR and CDR2 SFDVKD. With 5 bases removed from V and 2 bases from J, the gap between germline ends came to 6 bases. In nucleotides, the CDR3 is TGTGCCACCAGTGGAGGTACCTACAATGAGCAGTTCTTC. It codes for CATSGGTYNEQFF.

This rearrangement joins TRBV11-2 to TRBJ2-1; no clear D. Germline loops: CDR1 SGHAT, CDR2 FQNNGV. The CDR3 contains 15 residues. Trimming removed 0 bases from V and 4 bases from J, with 10 bases in between. The chain's CDR3 is CASSLDAPSYNEQFF. The CDR3 DNA reads TGTGCCAGCAGCTTAGATGCCCCCAGTTACAATGAGCAGTTCTTC.